A single sample gave rise to the 32 T cell receptor beta chains below, sequenced in a study of T-cell reconstitution after alpha-beta-depleted transplantation in children. This sample's TCRbeta library carried unique molecular identifier barcodes. TCRdb re-analysed the PCR reads in MiXCR, keeping a single row per CDR3 protein. Here the sample spans approximately 980,000 distinct CDR3 sequences, roughly 29% being singletons. Material: PBMCs, mostly from graft donor cells, obtained 360 days after TCRalphabeta/CD19-depleted stem cell transplant. Source of these receptors: a boy under two years old who had a stem cell transplant for SCID, so the T cells may come from the graft donor.

The chain couples TRBV24-1 to TRBJ2-3; D gene unclear. The germline gives CDR1 KGHDR, CDR2 SFDVKD. The V gene lost 3 bases and the J gene lost 2 bases, with 11 bases spanning the gap. The CDR3 loop spans 15 amino acids. Here the CDR3 DNA reads TGTGCCACCAGTGATCCACGCGGTGTCACAGATACGCAGTATTTT. Amino acid sequence: CATSDPRGVTDTQYF.

The rearrangement joins TRBV12-3 or TRBV12-4 to TRBJ2-7, with TRBD2 as a possible D gene (6 bases). The V and J ends lost 3 bases and 7 bases respectively, with 13 bases between them. The CDR3 totals 13 residues. DNA of the CDR3: TGTGCCAGCAGTTTGGCGGGGCTGGGGGAGCAGTACTTC. This sequence encodes CASSLAGLGEQYF.

This clonotype was seen a few times. The V gene is TRBV7-2, the J gene TRBJ2-5, with D perhaps matching TRBD1 or TRBD2 (5 bases each). Germline V CDR1 and CDR2: SGHTA, FQGNSA. The CDR3 totals 15 residues. V lost 2 bases to trimming and J lost 4 bases, with 14 bases between them. In DNA, the CDR3 is TGTGCCAGCAGCTTATGGGGGTCTAAGGGAGAGACCCAGTACTTC. Its translation is CASSLWGSKGETQYF.

The V gene is TRBV12-3 or TRBV12-4, the J gene TRBJ2-1; 8 nucleotides line up with TRBD2. There are 15 residues in the CDR3. V was clipped by 2 bases and J by 5 bases; unmatched bases: 5. CDR3 in amino acids: CASSLSGGANNEQFF. As DNA, the CDR3 is TGTGCCAGCAGTTTAAGCGGGGGAGCCAACAATGAGCAGTTCTTC.

This clonotype appeared once. V gene TRBV7-9 combines with J gene TRBJ2-3; TRBD1 might be the D (5 bases). CDR3 length: 16 residues. Trimming removed 2 bases from V and 0 bases from J, with 12 bases in between. Germline V gene data show CDR1 as SEHNR and CDR2 as FQNEAQ (reference sequence). The CDR3 here is CASSLLRRQSTDTQYF. The CDR3 DNA follows: TGTGCCAGCAGCTTATTGCGTAGACAGAGCACAGATACGCAGTATTTT.

The V and J genes are TRBV6-1 and TRBJ1-4; no definite D call. This CDR3 comprises 15 residues. The germline V gene encodes CDR1 MNHNS and CDR2 SASEGT. V dropped 6 bases and J dropped 7 bases, with 18 bases sitting between them. CDR3 nucleotide sequence: TGTGCCAGCAGCCCCACGGGTCAGGCCGCTGAAAAACTGTTTTTT. It codes for CASSPTGQAAEKLFF.

The chain uses TRBV10-2 and TRBJ2-5, with D unclear. V was trimmed by 0 bases and J by 5 bases, leaving 13 bases between them. Germline V gene sequence: CDR1 WSHSY, CDR2 SAAADI. The CDR3 runs 15 residues. CDR3 coding DNA: TGCGCCAGCAGTGAGTCTCTGGCATCCTGGGAGACCCAGTACTTC. Its translation: CASSESLASWETQYF.

V and J are TRBV6-2 or TRBV6-3 and TRBJ2-1, with D perhaps matching TRBD1 (5 bases). The CDR3 length is 16 residues. Germline loops: CDR1 MNHEY, CDR2 SVGEGT. Trimming cost V 2 bases and J 0 bases, with 11 bases left between them. The CDR3 sequence: CASSYQGLSSYNEQFF. DNA of the CDR3: TGTGCCAGCAGTTACCAGGGCCTAAGCTCCTACAATGAGCAGTTCTTC.

The genes are TRBV19 and TRBJ1-5; D possibly corresponds to TRBD1 (6 bases). Germline assignment: CDR1 LNHDA and CDR2 SQIVND (reference sequence). V lost 5 bases, J lost 5 bases, and 16 bases lay in between. This CDR3 is 15 amino acids long. CDR3 loop: CASSPPDSGYQPQHF. CDR3 bases: TGTGCCAGTAGTCCACCGGACAGCGGCTATCAGCCCCAGCATTTT.

The rearrangement links TRBV5-1 to TRBJ1-6, with D tentatively TRBD1 (6 bases). CDR3 length: 15 amino acids. Germline assignment: CDR1 SGHRS and CDR2 YFSETQ. V was cut by 3 bases and J by 4 bases, with 11 bases left in between. CDR3 residues: CASSWEGQYNSPLHF. In nucleotides, the CDR3 is TGCGCCAGCAGCTGGGAAGGACAGTATAATTCACCCCTCCACTTT.

This clonotype was counted a few times. The chain joins TRBV7-6 to TRBJ2-1, with TRBD1 as a possible D gene (5 bases). Germline lookup yields CDR1 SGHVS and CDR2 FNYEAQ. The CDR3 consists of 15 residues. Deletions cut 5 bases from V and 0 bases from J, with 11 bases between. Here the CDR3 DNA reads TGTGCCAGCAGCCCAAACAGGAACTCCTACAATGAGCAGTTCTTC. Protein: CASSPNRNSYNEQFF.

V usage is TRBV12-3 or TRBV12-4 and J usage is TRBJ1-2; possible D gene TRBD1, 5 bases. V was cut by 0 bases and J by 2 bases, with 10 bases left in between. This CDR3 has 15 amino acids. CDR3 nucleotide sequence: TGTGCCAGCAGTTTAGCGTTACAGGCAAACTATGGCTACACCTTC. This sequence encodes CASSLALQANYGYTF.

In this sample, this clonotype turned up a few times. The V call is TRBV10-3, the J call TRBJ1-2, with TRBD1 matching over 8 bases. The germline CDR1 and CDR2 sequences are ENHRY and SYGVKD. CDR3 length: 13 residues. V was clipped by 3 bases and J by 4 bases; unmatched bases: 1. Here the CDR3 DNA reads TGTGCCATCAGTGATGACAGGGGCTATGGCTACACCTTC. This gives the protein CAISDDRGYGYTF.

The chain is built from TRBV5-5 and TRBJ2-2, with 8 bases aligning to TRBD1. V gave up 3 bases and J gave up 5 bases; unmatched junction bases: 3. Germline CDR1 reads SGHKS; CDR2 reads YYEKEE (reference sequence). The CDR3 extends over 14 amino acids. In nucleotides, the CDR3 is TGTGCCAGCAGCTCCCGGACAGGGACCGGGGAGCTGTTTTTT. Its protein product is CASSSRTGTGELFF.

The chain has TRBV28 and TRBJ1-2; possibly TRBD1 for D (5 bases). The germline V gene encodes CDR1 MDHEN and CDR2 SYDVKM. The CDR3 is 14 amino acids. Trimming took 3 bases from V and 7 from J, leaving 15 bases between them. The CDR3 sequence is CASSLGPEGRGYTF. As DNA, the CDR3 is TGTGCCAGCAGTTTGGGACCGGAGGGCCGTGGCTACACCTTC.

The chain is built from TRBV11-1 and TRBJ2-4; perhaps D is TRBD1 or TRBD2 (5 bases each). CDR1 and CDR2 (germline): SGHAT, FQDESV (reference sequence). CDR3 length: 13 residues. The ends were cut back, 3 bases at V and 8 bases at J, with 11 bases in the middle. The CDR3 sequence is CASSFASRDIQYF. The CDR3 region has the DNA TGTGCCAGCAGCTTCGCTAGCAGGGACATTCAGTACTTC.

The chain is built from TRBV9 and TRBJ2-6; D uncertain. V lost 0 bases, J lost 2 bases, and 3 bases lay in between. CDR1 is SGDLS and CDR2 is YYNGEE in the germline V gene. The CDR3 consists of 14 residues. The CDR3 protein is CASSVVAGANVLTF. The CDR3 DNA sequence: TGTGCCAGCAGCGTAGTGGCTGGGGCCAACGTCCTGACTTTC.

This chain connects TRBV2 to TRBJ2-3; D possibly corresponds to TRBD1 (5 bases). Germline V gives CDR1 SNHLY, CDR2 FYNNEI. Trimming removed 7 bases from V and 3 bases from J, with 20 bases in between. The CDR3 covers 16 residues. CDR3: CASTPWGSDGTDTQYF. CDR3 in DNA: TGTGCCAGCACCCCGTGGGGCAGCGATGGGACAGATACGCAGTATTTT.

This clonotype was picked up many times. The rearrangement joins TRBV7-3 to TRBJ2-2; tentative D call: TRBD2 (6 bases). The CDR3 length is 16 residues. Trimming removed 0 bases at V and 3 bases at J, with 11 bases between. Germline V lookup: CDR1 SGHTA, CDR2 FQGTGA. CDR3 coding DNA: TGTGCCAGCAGCTTAACCGGGGGACTCGACACCGGGGAGCTGTTTTTT. Amino acid sequence: CASSLTGGLDTGELFF.

The count of this clonotype is one. J is TRBJ2-3 and V is TRBV7-2, with D possibly TRBD1 on 5 matching bases. V lost 7 bases, J lost 5 bases, and 19 bases lay in between. Germline V CDR1 and CDR2: SGHTA, FQGNSA. The CDR3 runs to 15 residues. DNA of the CDR3: TGTGCCAGCACCGAAGGGGTGAGTTATTTAGATACGCAGTATTTT. This gives the protein CASTEGVSYLDTQYF.

The chain has TRBV7-9 and TRBJ1-5; 7 nucleotides agree with TRBD1. V trimming: 4 bases; J trimming: 4 bases; junction bases outside the gene matches: 10. The CDR3 is 16 residues long. Germline V gene data show CDR1 as SEHNR and CDR2 as FQNEAQ (reference sequence). Written as DNA, the CDR3 is TGTGCCAGCAGCTCCTCCGACAGGGCTTCTAATCAGCCCCAGCATTTT. Translated, it gives CASSSSDRASNQPQHF. The full variable domain, its missing parts supplied by reference TRBV7-9 and TRBJ1-5, is DTGVSQNPRHKITKRGQNVTFRCDPISEHNRLYWYRQTLGQGPEFLTYFQNEAQLEKSRLLSDRFSAERPKGSFSTLEIQRTEQGDSAMYLCASSSSDRASNQPQHFGDGTRLSIL.

This clonotype was picked up a small number of times. The chain is built from TRBV6-4 and TRBJ2-5, with D perhaps matching TRBD1 or TRBD2 (5 bases each). With 10 bases removed from V and 0 bases from J, the gap between germline ends came to 15 bases. CDR1 and CDR2 from the germline V gene are MRHNA and SNTAGT. This CDR3 has 14 residues. CDR3 residues: CAKLGRRHQETQYF. CDR3 DNA sequence: TGTGCCAAATTGGGACGGAGGCACCAAGAGACCCAGTACTTC.

The J gene is TRBJ2-7, the V gene TRBV9, with 7 bases fitting TRBD1. After removal of 0 bases from V and 6 bases from J, the junction contained 6 bases not matched to a gene. Germline V gene sequence: CDR1 SGDLS, CDR2 YYNGEE. The CDR3 is made up of 14 amino acids. The CDR3 region is CASSVEPGGSEQYF. As DNA, the CDR3 is TGTGCCAGCAGCGTAGAACCAGGGGGAAGCGAGCAGTACTTC.

This clonotype was counted only a few times. This sequence joins TRBV7-9 and TRBJ1-6; weak D call: TRBD1 (5 bases). CDR3 length: 14 residues. V dropped 5 bases and J dropped 8 bases, with 13 bases sitting between them. Germline values: CDR1 SEHNR, CDR2 FQNEAQ (reference sequence). The CDR3 is CASSRAGGDSPLHF. For the CDR3, the DNA is TGTGCCAGCAGCCGCGCGGGGGGGGATTCACCCCTCCACTTT.

The rearrangement links TRBV28 to TRBJ2-2; D might be TRBD2 (6 bases). In germline, CDR1 is MDHEN, CDR2 SYDVKM. CDR3 length: 15 residues. Deletions cut 2 bases from V and 4 bases from J, with 11 bases between. CDR3 in amino acids: CASSLRRAATGELFF. The DNA for the CDR3 is TGTGCCAGCAGTTTAAGGAGGGCGGCCACCGGGGAGCTGTTTTTT.

The chain uses TRBV29-1 and TRBJ1-1; the match to TRBD1 covers 7 bases. The germline CDR1 and CDR2 sequences are SQVTM and ANQGSEA. The CDR3 has 13 amino acids. Trimming took 7 bases from V and 3 from J; bases not matched to a gene: 8. CDR3 protein: CSGRQGIDTEAFF. CDR3 in DNA: TGCAGCGGCCGACAGGGCATTGACACTGAAGCTTTCTTT.

This clonotype showed up just a few times. The V gene is TRBV7-2, the J gene TRBJ2-7; 9 bases agree with TRBD2. The CDR3 runs 14 residues. Germline V gene data show CDR1 as SGHTA and CDR2 as FQGNSA. V was clipped by 3 bases and J by 3 bases; unmatched bases: 3. The CDR3 nucleotides read TGTGCCAGCAGCTTTCTAGCGGGGTACTACGAGCAGTACTTC. Encoded protein: CASSFLAGYYEQYF. The complete variable domain, with remaining parts taken from reference TRBV7-2 and TRBJ2-7, reads GAGVSQSPSNKVTEKGKDVELRCDPISGHTALYWYRQSLGQGLEFLIYFQGNSAPDKSGLPSDRFSAERTGGSVSTLTIQRTQQEDSAVYLCASSFLAGYYEQYFGPGTRLTVT.

V and J are TRBV12-3 or TRBV12-4 and TRBJ2-3; TRBD2 matches 14 bases. The J segment lost 5 bases and the V segment lost 5 bases, leaving 18 bases of the junction unmatched. This CDR3 contains 20 residues. CDR3 amino acids: CASSPYPTSGGALSEDTQYF. As DNA, the CDR3 is TGTGCCAGCAGTCCCTACCCGACTAGCGGGGGGGCTCTTTCGGAAGATACGCAGTATTTT.

J is TRBJ2-3 and V is TRBV2; 7 bases are shared with TRBD2. Germline CDR1 reads SNHLY; CDR2 reads FYNNEI. This CDR3 has 14 residues. V lost 7 bases to trimming and J lost 4 bases; unmatched junction nucleotides: 8. The CDR3 DNA follows: TGTGCCAGCAAATGGGGCCGGGGGGCAGATACGCAGTATTTT. Amino acids: CASKWGRGADTQYF.

This rearrangement joins TRBV29-1 to TRBJ2-5, with 8 bases matching TRBD2. Germline V gives CDR1 SQVTM, CDR2 ANQGSEA. The CDR3 runs 15 residues. Unmatched junction bases numbered 12, after V lost 5 bases and J lost 4 bases. CDR3 region: CSVPRGIAGRETQYF. CDR3 in DNA: TGCAGCGTTCCACGAGGGATAGCGGGGAGAGAGACCCAGTACTTC.

The chain employs TRBV2 and TRBJ2-3; D gene ambiguous. The CDR3 spans 13 residues. Germline V gene data show CDR1 as SNHLY and CDR2 as FYNNEI. V was pared by 5 bases and J by 3 bases, with 9 bases between. CDR3: CASSLVMTDTQYF. DNA for the CDR3: TGTGCCAGCAGTTTGGTCATGACAGATACGCAGTATTTT.

This clonotype occurred a few times. The chain uses TRBV6-1 and TRBJ1-5; tentatively, D is TRBD1 (6 bases). The V end was cut by 6 bases, the J end by 4 bases, with 7 bases between. This CDR3 is 12 amino acids long. The germline gives CDR1 MNHNS, CDR2 SASEGT. The CDR3 coding sequence is TGTGCCAGCAGACAGGGTAATCAGCCCCAGCATTTT. Translation: CASRQGNQPQHF.